The rows below give T cell receptor beta chains drawn from one sample of a study of regulatory T cells in long-lasting Graves disease. In TCRdb, the multiplex PCR reads were re-called with MiXCR into one record per CDR3 protein. In the table there are more than 400,000 distinct CDR3 sequences, around 15% of which are singletons. Another study also made use of these data, one on T cells in Graves' hyperthyroidism and ophthalmopathy.

Sequencing used peripheral blood mononuclear cells (PBMCs), obtained at new diagnosis, from a patient treated with antithyroid drugs. Every receptor here comes from a middle-aged man with Graves disease. The CDR3 runs from the conserved cysteine through the conserved F or W. The D gene is left open where the match is weak. Clone size is shown for a subset of rows, as once, few, many or a class of expanded clone.

d_call j_call clone_size cdr3_length v_call cdr3_aa cdr3_nt
NA TRBJ2-3 many 14 TRBV5-1 CASNVGGAEDTQYF TGCGCCAGCAATGTAGGGGGAGCCGAAGATACGCAGTATTTT
NA TRBJ2-1 many 14 TRBV27 CASSVNTDFNEQFF TGTGCCAGCAGTGTAAACACCGATTTCAATGAGCAGTTCTTC
TRBD1 TRBJ2-7 NA 15 TRBV5-4 CASSLAGGKDYEQYF TGTGCCAGCAGCCTAGCAGGGGGTAAAGATTACGAGCAGTACTTC
TRBD2 TRBJ2-7 NA 15 TRBV5-4 CASSFGTSATYEQYF TGTGCCAGCAGCTTTGGGACTAGCGCCACCTACGAGCAGTACTTC
TRBD2 TRBJ2-2 many 14 TRBV6-1 CASRPAGVGGELFF TGTGCCAGCAGGCCAGCGGGAGTGGGCGGGGAGCTGTTTTTT
NA TRBJ2-1 many 13 TRBV3-1 CASSQGTSNEQFF TGTGCCAGCAGCCAAGGAACGTCAAATGAGCAGTTCTTC
TRBD1 TRBJ2-5 many 14 TRBV18 CASSSGQAVETQYF TGTGCCAGCTCATCTGGACAGGCGGTAGAGACCCAGTACTTC
TRBD1 TRBJ2-7 many 15 TRBV28 CASSPHGTGYYEQYF TGTGCCAGCAGTCCACACGGGACAGGGTACTACGAGCAGTACTTC
NA TRBJ1-2 NA 12 TRBV29-1 CSVEDNDYGYTF TGCAGCGTTGAAGACAACGACTATGGCTACACCTTC
TRBD2 TRBJ2-1 once 19 TRBV11-3 CASRVGELGVSGRAGEQFF TGTGCCAGCAGAGTGGGGGAACTGGGGGTTAGCGGGAGGGCAGGGGAGCAGTTCTTC
TRBD2 TRBJ2-3 few 16 TRBV7-9 CASSPRSGTETDTQYF TGTGCCAGCAGCCCCCGTAGCGGGACCGAGACAGATACGCAGTATTTT
TRBD2 TRBJ2-1 few 17 TRBV7-9 CASSPNIGLAGLNEQFF TGTGCCAGCAGCCCCAACATAGGACTAGCGGGATTAAATGAGCAGTTCTTC
TRBD2 TRBJ2-1 many 16 TRBV5-1 CASSLRLAVGDNEQFF TGCGCCAGCAGCTTGAGGCTAGCGGTGGGAGACAATGAGCAGTTCTTC
NA TRBJ1-5 many 13 TRBV6-1 CASRDTGQQPQHF TGTGCCAGCAGGGATACAGGGCAACAGCCCCAGCATTTT
NA TRBJ1-1 many 15 TRBV11-2 CASSLSGRGNTEAFF TGTGCCAGCAGCTTAAGTGGGCGCGGGAACACTGAAGCTTTCTTT
NA TRBJ2-5 many 11 TRBV20-1 CSATEQETQYF TGCAGTGCTACTGAACAAGAGACCCAGTACTTC
TRBD1 TRBJ2-5 many 15 TRBV28 CASSPSGTGGETQYF TGTGCCAGCAGTCCCTCCGGGACAGGGGGGGAGACCCAGTACTTC